This entry describes one T cell receptor (beta chain). As yet, its antigen is unknown. The source of the sample is a study of OX40 agonist ivuxolimab in advanced cancers. As for the study in general: The study enrolled dose-escalation patients with hepatocellular carcinoma, melanoma, renal cell or head and neck cancer.

Study outcomes and limitations: Low normalized T-cell clonal expansion was additionally recorded for some nonresponders.

Per the germline V gene, CDR1 is MNHNS and CDR2 is SASEGT. V was shortened by 4 bases and J by 0 bases, with 13 bases between the two germline ends. The CDR3 runs 16 residues. Data came from immunoSEQ multiplex PCR; TCRdb stores just in-frame clones and leaves some out. The sample gives fewer than 80,000 clones, 91% of which show up once; 13% to 15% is in the top ten. The sequenced sample was CD4+ or CD8+ T cells sorted from blood, obtained in a trial of the OX40 agonist ivuxolimab. This TCR was sampled from an adult with an advanced solid tumor such as melanoma, head and neck, liver or kidney cancer. This rearrangement joins TRBV6-1 to TRBJ1-3; no reliable D call. The CDR3 spells CASSGTETASGNTIYF. DNA of the CDR3: TGTGCCAGCAGTGGGACCGAGACGGCCTCTGGAAACACCATATATTTT.